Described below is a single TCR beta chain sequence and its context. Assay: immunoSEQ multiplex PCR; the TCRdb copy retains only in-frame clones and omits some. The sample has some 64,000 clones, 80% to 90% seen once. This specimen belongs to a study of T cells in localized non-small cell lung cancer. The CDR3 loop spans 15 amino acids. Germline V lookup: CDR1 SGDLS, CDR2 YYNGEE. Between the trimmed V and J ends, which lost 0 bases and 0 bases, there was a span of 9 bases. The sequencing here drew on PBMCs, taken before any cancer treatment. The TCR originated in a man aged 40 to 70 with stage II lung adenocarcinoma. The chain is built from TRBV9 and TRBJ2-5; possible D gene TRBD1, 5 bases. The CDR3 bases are TGTGCCAGCAGCGTAGCTCCAGGGCACCAAGAGACCCAGTACTTC. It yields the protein CASSVAPGHQETQYF.